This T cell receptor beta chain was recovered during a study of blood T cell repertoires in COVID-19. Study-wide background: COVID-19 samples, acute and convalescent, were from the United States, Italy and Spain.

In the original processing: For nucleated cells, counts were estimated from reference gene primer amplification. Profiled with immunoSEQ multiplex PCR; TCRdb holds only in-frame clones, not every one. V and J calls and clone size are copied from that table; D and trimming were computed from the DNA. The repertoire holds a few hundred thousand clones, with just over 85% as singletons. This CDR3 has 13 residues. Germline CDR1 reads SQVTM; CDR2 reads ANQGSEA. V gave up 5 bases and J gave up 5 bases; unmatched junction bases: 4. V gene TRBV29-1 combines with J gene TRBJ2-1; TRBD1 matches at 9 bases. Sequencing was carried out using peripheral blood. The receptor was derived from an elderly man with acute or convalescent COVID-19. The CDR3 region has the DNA TGCAGCGTTAAGAGGACAGGGGACAATGAGCAGTTCTTC. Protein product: CSVKRTGDNEQFF.